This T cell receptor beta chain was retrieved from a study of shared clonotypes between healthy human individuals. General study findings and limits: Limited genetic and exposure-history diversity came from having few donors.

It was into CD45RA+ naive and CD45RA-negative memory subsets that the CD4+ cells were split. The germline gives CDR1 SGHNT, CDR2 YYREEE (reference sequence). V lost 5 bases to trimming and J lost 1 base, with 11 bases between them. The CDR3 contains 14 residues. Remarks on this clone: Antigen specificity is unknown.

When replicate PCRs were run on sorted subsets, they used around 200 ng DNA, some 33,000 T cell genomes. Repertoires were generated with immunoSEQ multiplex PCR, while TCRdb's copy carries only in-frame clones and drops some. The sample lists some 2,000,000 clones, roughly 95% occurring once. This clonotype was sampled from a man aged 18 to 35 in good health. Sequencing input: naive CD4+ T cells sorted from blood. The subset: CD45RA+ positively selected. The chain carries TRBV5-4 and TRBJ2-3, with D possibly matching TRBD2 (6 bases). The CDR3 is CASSRDSGTDTQYF. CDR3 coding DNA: TGTGCCAGCAGTCGGGACTCTGGCACAGATACGCAGTATTTT.